This TCR beta chain was recovered during a study of OX40 agonist ivuxolimab in advanced cancers. Study-wide points: There were also nonresponders showing low normalized T-cell clonal expansion. Clonal expansion by week 6 occurred in CD4+ and CD8+ blood T cells (at 0.1 to 3.0 mg/kg). Clonal expansion in partial responders at 0.1-3.0 mg/kg ranked among the lowest.

Points on this clone: Its antigen is currently unknown.

This CDR3 region has 16 residues. Trimming cost V 8 bases and J 6 bases; bases outside gene matches: 14. CDR1 MRHNA and CDR2 SNTAGT come from the germline V gene. TCRdb's table, derived via immunoSEQ multiplex PCR, lists solely in-frame clones and lacks some. The table records approximately 61,000 clones, approximately 90% of them present only once. This sequence joins TRBV6-4 and TRBJ2-2; TRBD1 matches 8 bases. Sequenced material: CD4+ or CD8+ T cells sorted from blood, taken in a trial of the OX40 agonist ivuxolimab. The receptor comes from an adult with an advanced solid tumor such as melanoma, head and neck, liver or kidney cancer. CDR3 bases: TGTGCCAGCCAGGCCCTAAGGACAGGGAGCTCCGGGGAGCTGTTTTTT. Protein sequence: CASQALRTGSSGELFF.